What follows are 18 T cell receptor beta chains derived from one specimen sequenced in a study of T cell responses to AZD1222 COVID-19 vaccine. Sequencing was performed with immunoSEQ multiplex PCR; in TCRdb, only in-frame clones are kept and a portion is missing. This sample carries approximately 100,000 clones, 70% to 90% of them seen once, and the ten largest clones take 2% to 2.5%. The sample was peripheral blood, taken 28 days after the second AZD1222 dose. These receptors were taken from an adult who received the AZD1222 COVID-19 vaccine.

This clone was seen a single time. The chain has TRBV28 and TRBJ1-2, with TRBD1 matching over 7 bases. The CDR3 is 16 amino acids. The V gene's germline CDR1 is MDHEN and CDR2 SYDVKM. Trimming took 5 bases from V and 6 from J; bases not matched to a gene: 15. In DNA form, the CDR3 reads TGTGCCAGCAGTAAAAAGACAGGGTTCCCCCGGGATGGCTACACCTTC. Translation gives CASSKKTGFPRDGYTF.

This chain links TRBV3-1 (or the pseudogene TRBV3-2) with TRBJ2-6; TRBD1 matches 7 bases. The CDR3 spans 15 residues. V trimming: 4 bases; J trimming: 6 bases; junction bases outside the gene matches: 6. Germline assignment: CDR1 LGHDT and CDR2 YNNKEL (reference sequence). CDR3 residues: CASSPGQILANVLTF. The CDR3 DNA sequence: TGTGCCAGCAGCCCGGGACAGATCTTGGCCAACGTCCTGACTTTC.

The genes are TRBV7-2 and TRBJ2-3; 9 bases line up with TRBD2. This CDR3 spans 16 amino acids. Germline V lookup: CDR1 SGHTA, CDR2 FQGNSA. V lost 5 bases to trimming and J lost 3 bases; unmatched junction nucleotides: 9. The CDR3 coding sequence is TGTGCCAGCAGCCCCCCCCGACTAGCGGATACAGATACGCAGTATTTT. Translation: CASSPPRLADTDTQYF.

V and J are TRBV2 and TRBJ2-2; D is perhaps TRBD1 or TRBD2 (6 bases each). CDR3 length equals 14 residues. From germline, CDR1 is SNHLY and CDR2 FYNNEI. V lost 5 bases and J lost 3, with 10 bases in between. CDR3 coding DNA: TGTGCCAGCAGTCGGGGGCAATACACCGGGGAGCTGTTTTTT. Its protein is CASSRGQYTGELFF.

V usage is TRBV7-9 and J usage is TRBJ2-5; D is tentatively TRBD1 or TRBD2 (7 bases each). Trimming pared 5 bases from V and 4 bases from J, leaving 17 bases between. The CDR3 consists of 15 residues. Germline V gene sequence: CDR1 SEHNR, CDR2 FQNEAQ (reference sequence). The CDR3 loop is CASSPEQGGRETQYF. CDR3 DNA sequence: TGTGCCAGCAGCCCAGAGCAGGGGGGGCGAGAGACCCAGTACTTC.

The chain carries TRBV29-1 and TRBJ1-1; possibly TRBD1 for D (5 bases). The CDR3 has 14 residues. Looked up from germline, CDR1 is SQVTM and CDR2 is ANQGSEA. Trimming removed 6 bases at V and 2 bases at J, with 16 bases between. CDR3 nucleotides: TGCAGCGTCGAGGCCCGGGACTTTAACACTGAAGCTTTCTTT. Residues: CSVEARDFNTEAFF.

This chain links TRBV7-2 with TRBJ2-5; 10 bases are a match to TRBD1. The V gene's germline CDR1 is SGHTA and CDR2 FQGNSA. The CDR3 totals 14 residues. V lost 6 bases, J lost 5 bases, and 6 bases stayed unmatched. CDR3 DNA sequence: TGTGCCAGCAGACCGGACAGGGGGGCGGAGACCCAGTACTTC. It encodes CASRPDRGAETQYF.

The chain recombines TRBV5-4 with TRBJ1-2; the match to TRBD1 covers 7 bases. The CDR3 is made up of 15 amino acids. Germline lookup yields CDR1 SGHNT and CDR2 YYREEE (reference sequence). With V trimmed by 9 bases and J by 2 bases, 13 bases remained unmatched. The CDR3 DNA reads as TGTGCCACATTTCAGTTTACAGGGGTGAACTATGGCTACACCTTC. Amino acid sequence: CATFQFTGVNYGYTF.

The table lists this clone with a few counts. The rearrangement links TRBV2 to TRBJ2-3, with TRBD2 as a possible D gene (6 bases). V gave up 11 bases and J gave up 2 bases, with 14 bases separating them. The V gene's germline CDR1 is SNHLY and CDR2 FYNNEI. CDR3 length: 13 amino acids. The CDR3 DNA reads TGTGCCGGATCGGGGCGGGACACAGATACGCAGTATTTT. This sequence encodes CAGSGRDTDTQYF.

V gene TRBV6-5 combines with J gene TRBJ1-2, with TRBD1 matching 7 bases. This CDR3 contains 14 residues. Germline CDR1 reads MNHEY; CDR2 reads SVGAGI. J lost 4 bases, V lost 6 bases, and 8 bases had no gene match. The CDR3 DNA sequence: TGTGCCAGCAGAATGCCAGGGGGGAGCTATGGCTACACCTTC. This encodes CASRMPGGSYGYTF.

V gene TRBV7-8 combines with J gene TRBJ1-5; D gene uncertain. The germline V and J ends were trimmed by 5 bases and 3 bases, with 14 bases remaining between them. There are 15 residues in the CDR3. Germline CDR1 and CDR2: SGHVS and FQNEAQ. The CDR3 spells CASSPLTRANQPQHF. CDR3 nucleotide sequence: TGTGCCAGCAGCCCCCTTACGAGGGCCAATCAGCCCCAGCATTTT.

In this sample, this clone turned up once. J is TRBJ1-1 and V is TRBV21-1. TRBV21-1 is annotated as a pseudogene. The CDR3 loop spans 17 amino acids. The CDR3 is CASSKAPGNKMNTEAFF. The CDR3 bases are TGTGCCAGTAGCAAAGCTCCGGGTAACAAGATGAACACTGAAGCTTTCTTT.

Details on this clone: The identical CDR3 is also encoded by other nucleotide sequences in the sample. As DNA, the CDR3 is TGTGCCAGCAGTTGGGACAGGAGCTCCTACGAGCAGTACTTC. It encodes CASSWDRSSYEQYF. This chain uses TRBV6-5 with TRBJ2-7, with 8 bases that match TRBD1. There are 14 residues in the CDR3. Losses at the gene ends were 4 bases for V and 0 bases for J; bases not matched to a gene: 2. CDR1 and CDR2 (germline): MNHEY, SVGAGI.

The chain is built from TRBV19 and TRBJ2-2; 10 bases are shared with TRBD1. The V and J ends lost 6 bases and 11 bases, in that order; junction bases with no gene match: 9. The CDR3 sequence is 14 residues long. CDR1 and CDR2 from the germline V gene are LNHDA and SQIVND (reference sequence). CDR3 sequence reads: CASRTGGDGGELFF. DNA for the CDR3: TGTGCCAGTAGGACAGGGGGCGATGGCGGAGAGCTGTTTTTT.

The CDR3 here is CASRQAAGATNEKLFF. The CDR3 DNA follows: TGCGCCAGCAGACAGGCCGCTGGGGCAACTAATGAAAAACTGTTTTTT. V gene TRBV5-1 combines with J gene TRBJ1-4, with D maybe TRBD1 (5 bases). CDR1 and CDR2 (germline): SGHRS, YFSETQ. Trimming took off 5 bases at V and 0 bases at J, with 14 bases between the two ends. The CDR3 has 16 residues.

This clone was counted once. The chain links TRBV30 to TRBJ2-1; 7 positions agree with TRBD2. CDR1 is GTSNPN and CDR2 is SVGIG in the germline V gene (reference sequence). This CDR3 has 15 amino acids. Trimming took 1 base from V and 7 from J; bases not matched to a gene: 10. The CDR3 region has the DNA TGTGCCTGGAGTGGGCAGCGGGGTCTAGGGAATGAGCAGTTCTTC. Amino acid sequence: CAWSGQRGLGNEQFF.

V and J are TRBV12-3 or TRBV12-4 and TRBJ2-3, with unresolved D. The CDR3 is 12 residues long. V was trimmed by 1 base and J by 3 bases, leaving 2 bases between them. The CDR3 bases are TGTGCCAGCAGTTTAGGAACAGATACGCAGTATTTT. It specifies CASSLGTDTQYF.

This chain connects TRBV4-1 to TRBJ2-1; 9 bases align to TRBD2. This CDR3 has 18 amino acids. In germline, CDR1 is MGHRA, CDR2 YSYEKL. The trim removed 0 bases at V and 8 bases at J, leaving 14 bases unmatched. The CDR3 bases are TGCGCCAGCAGCCAAGAGCGTCGCGCGGGAGGGCCGGGGGATGAGCAGTTCTTC. Translation gives CASSQERRAGGPGDEQFF.